One sample yielded the 3 T cell receptor beta chains listed below, sequenced in a study of cytomegalovirus exposure and HLA in healthy donors. The study ran its PCR with 60 Vbeta and 13 Jbeta primers. Clones were sequenced by immunoSEQ multiplex PCR, and TCRdb holds only the in-frame ones, with some missing. The data show around 150,000 clones, with 75% seen just once and under 3% held by the top ten. Sequencing was carried out using PBMCs. These receptors were taken from a woman in her fifties or sixties in good health and CMV-seropositive.

This rearrangement joins TRBV12-1 to TRBJ1-4; the table names TRBD1, a call not compared with the DNA. TRBV12-1 is a known pseudogene. The CDR3 is 13 residues long. CDR3 sequence reads: CASSFQSNEKLFF. CDR3 in DNA: TGTGCCAGCAGCTTTCAGTCTAATGAAAAACTGTTTTTT.

In nucleotides, the CDR3 is TGTGCCAGCAGTACAGGGGTCGAGCAGTACTTC. Its translation: CASSTGVEQYF. The chain employs TRBV6-5 and TRBJ2-7; 7 nucleotides align to TRBD1. The CDR3 runs to 11 residues. J lost 6 bases, V lost 5 bases, and 1 base had no gene match. Per germline, CDR1 MNHEY and CDR2 SVGAGI.

The rearrangement uses TRBV2 and TRBJ2-5; possible D gene TRBD2, 6 bases. This CDR3 comprises 13 residues. V lost 8 bases to trimming and J lost 5 bases, with 15 bases between them. The V gene's germline CDR1 is SNHLY and CDR2 FYNNEI. The CDR3 nucleotides are TGTGCCAGCGGGAAGACTAGTACCGAGACCCAGTACTTC. This sequence encodes CASGKTSTETQYF.